Following are 13 T cell receptor beta chains from one sample sequenced in a study of cytomegalovirus exposure and HLA in healthy donors (dated by TCRdb to about 2017). Library creation used the immunoSEQ multiplex PCR assay. A mixture of 60 forward primers for TCR Vbeta segments and 13 reverse primers for TCR Jbeta segments was used in the multiplex PCR. Drawn from immuneACCESS, this table holds only the in-frame rearrangements with V and J called that TCRdb kept. Clones are partly lost; checked studies trace under half to an unresolved V gene and leave the rest unexplained. The sample table shows 100,000 to 150,000 clones, and around 80% are seen once. The top ten constitute 5% to 6% of the sample. The specimen sequenced was PBMCs. The receptor source for this set is a man aged 25-40 years in good health and CMV-seronegative.

The count of this clone is one. V usage is TRBV2 and J usage is TRBJ1-2, with a tentative D call TRBD1 (5 bases). Germline CDR1 SNHLY, CDR2 FYNNEI. This CDR3 has 13 residues. Trimming removed 4 bases at V and 8 bases at J, with 14 bases between. CDR3 sequence reads: CASSGGQGGGYTF. CDR3 nucleotide sequence: TGTGCCAGCAGTGGAGGTCAGGGTGGGGGCTACACCTTC.

The rearrangement links TRBV7-9 to TRBJ1-5; no clear D. Trimming removed 1 base from V and 5 bases from J, with 3 bases in between. CDR3 size: 12 residues. Germline loops: CDR1 SEHNR, CDR2 FQNEAQ (reference sequence). CDR3 in amino acids: CASSLGDQPQHF. The CDR3 region has the DNA TGTGCCAGCAGCTTAGGCGATCAGCCCCAGCATTTT.

This chain links TRBV7-8 with TRBJ2-7, with TRBD1 matching 12 bases. The CDR3 length is 16 residues. After removal of 5 bases from V and 7 bases from J, the junction contained 12 bases not matched to a gene. Looked up from germline, CDR1 is SGHVS and CDR2 is FQNEAQ. The CDR3 reads CASSIRPGQGAGEQYF. CDR3 bases: TGTGCCAGCAGCATCCGACCGGGACAGGGGGCAGGTGAGCAGTACTTC.

In its sample, this clone was seen a few times. The chain recombines TRBV6-4 with TRBJ2-1; 9 bases are a match to TRBD2. This CDR3 spans 16 amino acids. Germline CDR1 and CDR2: MRHNA and SNTAGT. J was trimmed by 2 bases and V by 5 bases; bases with no gene match: 7. CDR3 nucleotide sequence: TGTGCCAGCAGTCGGACTAGCGAACCACCCTACAATGAGCAGTTCTTC. The encoded protein is CASSRTSEPPYNEQFF.

The chain is built from TRBV6-1 and TRBJ2-7; 8 nucleotides align to TRBD2. Germline V gives CDR1 MNHNS, CDR2 SASEGT. Losses at the gene ends were 0 bases for V and 5 bases for J; bases not matched to a gene: 6. The CDR3 consists of 15 residues. The CDR3 is CASSEAGTRPNEQYF. DNA of the CDR3: TGTGCCAGCAGTGAAGCCGGGACTAGACCCAACGAGCAGTACTTC.

The sample holds one count of this clone. The chain combines TRBV7-9 with TRBJ2-3, with D unresolved. Trimming removed 5 bases at V and 1 base at J, with 10 bases between. The length of the CDR3 is 14 residues. Germline CDR1 is SEHNR and CDR2 is FQNEAQ (reference sequence). The CDR3 DNA reads as TGTGCCAGCAGCCCGCAGTATCGCACAGATACGCAGTATTTT. It specifies CASSPQYRTDTQYF. The full variable domain, rest sourced from reference TRBV7-9 and TRBJ2-3, is DTGVSQNPRHKITKRGQNVTFRCDPISEHNRLYWYRQTLGQGPEFLTYFQNEAQLEKSRLLSDRFSAERPKGSFSTLEIQRTEQGDSAMYLCASSPQYRTDTQYFGPGTRLTVL.

This chain links TRBV6-1 with TRBJ2-3; TRBD2 is a possible D gene (5 bases). This CDR3 has 14 amino acids. Germline CDR1 is MNHNS and CDR2 is SASEGT. Trimming shortened V by 7 bases and J by 1 base, and 12 bases separated the two germline ends. CDR3 sequence: CASTRRAGTDTQYF. CDR3 sequence (DNA): TGTGCCAGCACTAGGAGAGCGGGCACAGATACGCAGTATTTT.

The chain employs TRBV5-5 and TRBJ1-2; 7 positions agree with TRBD1. After removal of 2 bases from V and 2 bases from J, the junction contained 12 bases not matched to a gene. CDR1 and CDR2 (germline): SGHKS, YYEKEE (reference sequence). This CDR3 has 17 residues. The CDR3 DNA follows: TGTGCCAGCAGCTTTCCAGGGTGGGGCAGGGGGAACTATGGCTACACCTTC. Translated: CASSFPGWGRGNYGYTF.

V and J are TRBV5-6 and TRBJ2-1; possibly TRBD1 for D (6 bases). In germline, CDR1 is SGHDT, CDR2 YYEEEE. Trimming cost V 4 bases and J 1 base, with 9 bases left between them. The CDR3 length is 14 residues. The CDR3 is CASSRTGSYNEQFF. The DNA for the CDR3 is TGTGCCAGCAGCCGAACAGGGTCCTACAATGAGCAGTTCTTC.

The V gene is TRBV4-2, the J gene TRBJ2-3; D is perhaps TRBD1 (6 bases). This CDR3 is 14 amino acids long. The germline V gene has CDR1 LGHNA and CDR2 YNFKEQ. Trimming removed 0 bases at V and 4 bases at J, with 8 bases between. This chain's CDR3 is CASSQDEGADTQYF. CDR3 nucleotides: TGTGCCAGCAGCCAAGATGAGGGGGCAGATACGCAGTATTTT.

This sequence joins TRBV18 and TRBJ1-5; TRBD1 matches 11 bases. This CDR3 has 16 residues. V lost 4 bases to trimming and J lost 1 base; unmatched junction nucleotides: 3. Germline lookup yields CDR1 KGHSH and CDR2 LQKENI. CDR3 nucleotides: TGTGCCAGCTCACAAGGACAGGGGGCGAGCAATCAGCCCCAGCATTTT. Protein sequence: CASSQGQGASNQPQHF.

The V and J genes are TRBV6-6 and TRBJ2-2; 9 bases line up with TRBD1. The germline gives CDR1 MNHNY, CDR2 SVGAGI (reference sequence). The CDR3 loop spans 15 amino acids. V lost 6 bases, J lost 4 bases, and 6 bases stayed unmatched. The chain's CDR3 is CASRTGGLSTGELFF. CDR3 sequence (DNA): TGTGCCAGCAGAACAGGGGGCCTTAGCACCGGGGAGCTGTTTTTT.

The rearrangement uses TRBV5-1 and TRBJ1-2; a possible D gene is TRBD1 (6 bases). The CDR3 covers 17 residues. Germline values: CDR1 SGHRS, CDR2 YFSETQ. V was clipped by 4 bases and J by 2 bases, with 21 bases between them. This CDR3 reads CASSPYAMDSPNYGYTF. DNA for the CDR3: TGCGCCAGCAGCCCCTACGCTATGGACAGCCCCAACTATGGCTACACCTTC.